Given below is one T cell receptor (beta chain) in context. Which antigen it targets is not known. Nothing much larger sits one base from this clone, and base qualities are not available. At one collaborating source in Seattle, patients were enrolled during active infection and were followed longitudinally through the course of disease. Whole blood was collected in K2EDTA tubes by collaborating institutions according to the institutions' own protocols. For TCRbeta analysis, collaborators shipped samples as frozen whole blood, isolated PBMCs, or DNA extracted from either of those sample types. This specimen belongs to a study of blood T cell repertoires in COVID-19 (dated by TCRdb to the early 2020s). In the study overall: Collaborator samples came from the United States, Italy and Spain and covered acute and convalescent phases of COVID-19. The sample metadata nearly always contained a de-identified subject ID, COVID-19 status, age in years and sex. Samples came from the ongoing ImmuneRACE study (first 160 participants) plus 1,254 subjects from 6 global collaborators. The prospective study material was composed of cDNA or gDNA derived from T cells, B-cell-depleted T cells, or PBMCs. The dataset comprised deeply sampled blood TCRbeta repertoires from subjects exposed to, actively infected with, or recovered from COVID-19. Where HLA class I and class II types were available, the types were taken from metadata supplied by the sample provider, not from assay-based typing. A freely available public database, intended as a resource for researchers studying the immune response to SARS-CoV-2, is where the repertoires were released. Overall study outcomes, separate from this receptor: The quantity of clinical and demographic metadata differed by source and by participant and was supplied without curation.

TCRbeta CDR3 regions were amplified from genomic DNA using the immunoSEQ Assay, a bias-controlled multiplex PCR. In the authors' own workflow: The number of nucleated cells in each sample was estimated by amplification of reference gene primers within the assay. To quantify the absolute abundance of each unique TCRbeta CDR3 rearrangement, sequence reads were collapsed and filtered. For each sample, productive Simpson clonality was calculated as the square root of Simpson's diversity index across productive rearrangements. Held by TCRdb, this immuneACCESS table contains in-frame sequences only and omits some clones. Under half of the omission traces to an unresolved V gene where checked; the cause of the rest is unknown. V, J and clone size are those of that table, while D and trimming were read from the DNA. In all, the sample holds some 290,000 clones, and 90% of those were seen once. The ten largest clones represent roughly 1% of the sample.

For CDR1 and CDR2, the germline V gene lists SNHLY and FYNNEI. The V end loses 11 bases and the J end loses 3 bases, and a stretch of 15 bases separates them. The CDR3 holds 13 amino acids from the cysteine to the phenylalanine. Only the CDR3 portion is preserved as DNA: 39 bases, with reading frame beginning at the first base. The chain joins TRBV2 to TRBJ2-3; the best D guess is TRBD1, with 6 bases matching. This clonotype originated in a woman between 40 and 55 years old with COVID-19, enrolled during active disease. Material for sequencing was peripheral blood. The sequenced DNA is TGTGCCGGTACCCAACAGGGAACAGATACGCAGTATTTT. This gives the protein CAGTQQGTDTQYF.